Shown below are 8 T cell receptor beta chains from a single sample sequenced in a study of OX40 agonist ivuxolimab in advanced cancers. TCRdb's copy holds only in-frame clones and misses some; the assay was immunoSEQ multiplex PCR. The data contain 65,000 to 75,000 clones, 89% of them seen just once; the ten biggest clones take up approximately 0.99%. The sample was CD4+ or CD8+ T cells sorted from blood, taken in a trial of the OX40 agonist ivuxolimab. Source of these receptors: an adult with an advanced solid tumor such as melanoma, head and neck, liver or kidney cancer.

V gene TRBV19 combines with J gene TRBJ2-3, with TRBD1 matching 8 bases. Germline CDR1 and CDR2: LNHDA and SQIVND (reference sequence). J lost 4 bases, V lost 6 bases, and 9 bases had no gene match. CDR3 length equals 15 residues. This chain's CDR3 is CASRGQVLGADTQYF. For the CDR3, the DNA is TGTGCCAGTAGGGGACAGGTACTTGGCGCAGATACGCAGTATTTT.

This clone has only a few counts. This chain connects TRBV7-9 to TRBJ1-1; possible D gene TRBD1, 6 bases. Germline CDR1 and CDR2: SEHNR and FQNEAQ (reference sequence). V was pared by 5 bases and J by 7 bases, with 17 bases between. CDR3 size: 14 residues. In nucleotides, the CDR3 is TGTGCCAGCAGCCCAGAGATTGACAGGATTGAAGCTTTCTTT. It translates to CASSPEIDRIEAFF. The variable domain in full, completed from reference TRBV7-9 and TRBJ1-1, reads DTGVSQNPRHKITKRGQNVTFRCDPISEHNRLYWYRQTLGQGPEFLTYFQNEAQLEKSRLLSDRFSAERPKGSFSTLEIQRTEQGDSAMYLCASSPEIDRIEAFFGQGTRLTVV.

CDR3 in amino acids: CASRRQGSPYGYTF. The CDR3 region has the DNA TGTGCCAGCAGGAGACAGGGTTCGCCCTATGGCTACACCTTC. V gene TRBV6-1 combines with J gene TRBJ1-2; 7 bases are shared with TRBD1. V shed 6 bases, J shed 4 bases, and the junction held 8 bases outside the gene matches. CDR3 size: 14 residues. Germline V gene lookup returns CDR1 MNHNS and CDR2 SASEGT.

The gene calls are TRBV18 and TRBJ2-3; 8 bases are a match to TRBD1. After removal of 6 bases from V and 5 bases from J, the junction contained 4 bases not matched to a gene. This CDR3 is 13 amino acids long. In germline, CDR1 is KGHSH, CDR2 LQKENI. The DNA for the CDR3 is TGTGCCAGCTCCCTGGACAGGGTAGATACGCAGTATTTT. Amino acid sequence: CASSLDRVDTQYF.

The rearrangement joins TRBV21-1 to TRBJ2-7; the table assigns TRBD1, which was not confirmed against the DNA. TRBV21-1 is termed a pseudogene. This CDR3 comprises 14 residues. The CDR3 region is CASSRGTGGYEQYF. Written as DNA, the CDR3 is TGTGCCAGCAGCAGAGGGACAGGGGGCTACGAGCAGTACTTC.

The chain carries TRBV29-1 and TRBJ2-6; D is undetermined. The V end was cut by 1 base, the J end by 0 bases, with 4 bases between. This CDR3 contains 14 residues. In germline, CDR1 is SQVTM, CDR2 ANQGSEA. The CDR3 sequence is CSVEAGSGANVLTF. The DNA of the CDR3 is TGCAGCGTTGAAGCGGGCTCTGGGGCCAACGTCCTGACTTTC.

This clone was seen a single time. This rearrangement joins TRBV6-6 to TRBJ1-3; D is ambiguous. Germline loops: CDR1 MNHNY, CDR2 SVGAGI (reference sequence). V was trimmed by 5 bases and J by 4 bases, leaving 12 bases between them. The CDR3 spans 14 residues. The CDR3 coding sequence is TGTGCCAGCAGTGCTACCCTGGGGGGAAACACCATATATTTT. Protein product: CASSATLGGNTIYF.

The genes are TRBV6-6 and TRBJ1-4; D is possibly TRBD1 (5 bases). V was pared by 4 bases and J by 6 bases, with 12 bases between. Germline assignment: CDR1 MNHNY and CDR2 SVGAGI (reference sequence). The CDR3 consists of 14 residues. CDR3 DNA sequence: TGTGCCAGCAGTTTTGGGGGGATCGATGAAAAACTGTTTTTT. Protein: CASSFGGIDEKLFF.